The rows below give T cell receptor beta chains drawn from one sample of a study of cytomegalovirus exposure and HLA in healthy donors. Generated by immunoSEQ multiplex PCR, the TCRdb table keeps only in-frame clones and is missing some. The repertoire includes about 100,000 clones, roughly 83% of them detected once, and 2.6% sits in the top ten. Sequencing was carried out using PBMCs. Every receptor here comes from a man in his forties in good health and CMV-seronegative. The CDR3 runs from the conserved cysteine through the conserved F or W. A D gene is named only where the DNA matches it firmly. Expanded clones are given a class, and other clones once, few, many or no size at all.

v_call,d_call,j_call,clone_size,cdr3_nt,cdr3_aa
TRBV7-2,.,TRBJ2-7,.,TGTGCCAGCAGCTTAGCGGGGGCACAAGGGGAGCAGTACTTC,CASSLAGAQGEQYF
TRBV7-2,.,TRBJ2-7,once,TGTGCCAGCAGCCAGGGGGGCAGCTCCTACGAGCAGTACTTC,CASSQGGSSYEQYF
TRBV29-1,.,TRBJ2-2,.,TGCAGCGTCATAAGGGGGGGAACCGGGGAGCTGTTTTTT,CSVIRGGTGELFF
TRBV9,TRBD1,TRBJ2-7,once,TGTGCCAGCAGCTTGTCCCCGACAGGGACCTCCTACGAGCAGTACTTC,CASSLSPTGTSYEQYF
TRBV18,TRBD1,TRBJ2-7,.,TGTGCCAGCTCACCGATGACCGGGACAGCCGCAACCTACGAGCAGTACTTC,CASSPMTGTAATYEQYF
TRBV5-6,.,TRBJ1-5,.,TGTGCCAGCAGCTTGGCTTTGAGCAATCAGCCCCAGCATTTT,CASSLALSNQPQHF
TRBV21-1,.,TRBJ2-2,many,TGTGCCAGCGGCGGGGATCGCGTCACCGGGGAGCTGTTTTTT,CASGGDRVTGELFF
TRBV30,TRBD2,TRBJ2-4,.,TGTGCCTGGAGTGTAACGGGACTAGCGGGGGATTGGAACTTC,CAWSVTGLAGDWNF
TRBV30,TRBD2,TRBJ2-1,.,TGTGCCTCCTTCTCCGGGACTAGGCCCTACAATGAGCAGTTCTTC,CASFSGTRPYNEQFF
TRBV27,.,TRBJ1-1,.,TGTGCCAGCAGTTTCTCATTGGCGAACACTGAAGCTTTCTTT,CASSFSLANTEAFF
TRBV19,.,TRBJ2-7,.,TGTGCCAGTAGGGCATTGGGAGGCGAGCAGTACTTC,CASRALGGEQYF
TRBV6-5,.,TRBJ1-1,once,TGTGCCAGCAGTTACGCCCGACAGAACGGAGAAGCTTTCTTT,CASSYARQNGEAFF
TRBV27,TRBD2,TRBJ2-7,.,TGTGCCAGCAGTTGGCCGGGACTACCATCCTACGAGCAGTACTTC,CASSWPGLPSYEQYF
TRBV28,TRBD1,TRBJ1-2,.,TGTGCCAGCAGTTTAGAAGGGGGCTACTATGGCTACACCTTC,CASSLEGGYYGYTF
TRBV5-4,TRBD2,TRBJ2-3,few,TGTGCCAGCAGCTTGGGACTAGCGGGAGATACGCAGTATTTT,CASSLGLAGDTQYF
TRBV19,TRBD1,TRBJ1-2,.,TGTGCCAGTAGACAGGGGATCTATGGCTACACCTTC,CASRQGIYGYTF
TRBV23-1,.,TRBJ1-2,.,TGCGCCAGCTGTTCCACCGTGGCGGGAAACTATGGCTACACCTTC,CASCSTVAGNYGYTF
TRBV7-2,TRBD2,TRBJ2-1,.,TGTGCCAGCAGCTTCGGAGGGGCTAGCGGGTACAATGAGCAGTTCTTC,CASSFGGASGYNEQFF
TRBV18,.,TRBJ2-7,.,TGTGCCAGCTCACCGACGCCGGGACTCTCTTACGAGCAGTACTTC,CASSPTPGLSYEQYF
TRBV20-1,.,TRBJ2-3,.,TGCAGTGCCAAAAGCACAGATACGCAGTATTTT,CSAKSTDTQYF
TRBV9,TRBD2,TRBJ2-1,.,TGTGCCAGCAGCGTAGGGACTAGCGGGGGCTCCTACAATGAGCAGTTCTTC,CASSVGTSGGSYNEQFF
TRBV29-1,.,TRBJ1-1,few,TGCAGCGTTTGGGGGGGAGGGGGGGCGGTCACTGAAGCTTTCTTT,CSVWGGGGAVTEAFF